These T cell receptor beta chains were read from a single sample in a study of control samples from healthy donors and cancer patients. The protocol was immunoSEQ multiplex PCR, while the TCRdb copy is restricted to in-frame clones and leaves out a portion. The data contain 70,000 or so clones, under 90% of them seen just once; the ten biggest clones take up 28%. The sequenced sample consisted of blood. These receptors all stem from a man aged 45-65 years in good health. Both conserved end residues are part of each CDR3. Fields, in order: J gene, V gene, CDR3 length, clone size, D gene, CDR3 protein, CDR3 DNA. A D gene is named only where the DNA matches it firmly. Clone size is shown for a subset of rows, as once, few, many or a class of expanded clone.

j_gene: TRBJ1-2; v_gene: TRBV27; len: 15; abundance: NA; d_gene: NA; CDR3aa: CASSWIGGGDYGYTF; CDR3nt: TGTGCCAGCAGTTGGATCGGGGGGGGCGACTATGGCTACACCTTC
j_gene: TRBJ2-3; v_gene: TRBV7-9; len: 15; abundance: NA; d_gene: TRBD1; CDR3aa: CASSQPGQGSDTQYF; CDR3nt: TGTGCCAGCAGCCAACCCGGACAGGGTTCCGATACGCAGTATTTT
j_gene: TRBJ2-7; v_gene: TRBV19; len: 14; abundance: NA; d_gene: TRBD1; CDR3aa: CASMEGDSSYEQYF; CDR3nt: TGTGCCAGTATGGAAGGGGACAGCTCCTACGAGCAGTACTTC
j_gene: TRBJ1-3; v_gene: TRBV12-3/TRBV12-4; len: 13; abundance: once; d_gene: NA; CDR3aa: CASSSSSGNTIYF; CDR3nt: TGTGCCAGCAGCTCAAGCTCTGGAAACACCATATATTTT
j_gene: TRBJ2-5; v_gene: TRBV24-1; len: 16; abundance: NA; d_gene: TRBD1; CDR3aa: CATSEQGQGAGETQYF; CDR3nt: TGTGCCACCAGTGAACAGGGACAGGGGGCAGGGGAGACCCAGTACTTC
j_gene: TRBJ2-2; v_gene: TRBV27; len: 14; abundance: NA; d_gene: NA; CDR3aa: CASSFGLNTGELFF; CDR3nt: TGTGCCAGCAGTTTTGGCCTTAACACCGGGGAGCTGTTTTTT
j_gene: TRBJ2-1; v_gene: TRBV11-3; len: 14; abundance: NA; d_gene: NA; CDR3aa: CASSRPPIYNEQFF; CDR3nt: TGTGCCAGCAGCCGCCCCCCGATCTACAATGAGCAGTTCTTC
j_gene: TRBJ1-2; v_gene: TRBV5-1; len: 19; abundance: NA; d_gene: TRBD1; CDR3aa: CASSPLIGTGVLTNYDYTF; CDR3nt: TGCGCCAGCAGCCCCCTAATCGGGACAGGGGTTCTTACTAACTATGACTACACCTTC
j_gene: TRBJ2-7; v_gene: TRBV15; len: 16; abundance: NA; d_gene: NA; CDR3aa: CATSISFGGAAYEQYF; CDR3nt: TGTGCCACCAGCATCTCTTTTGGCGGAGCAGCCTACGAGCAGTACTTC
j_gene: TRBJ1-1; v_gene: TRBV19; len: 15; abundance: NA; d_gene: NA; CDR3aa: CASSIVQEVNTEAFF; CDR3nt: TGTGCCAGTAGTATAGTACAGGAGGTGAACACTGAAGCTTTCTTT
j_gene: TRBJ1-3; v_gene: TRBV9; len: 13; abundance: NA; d_gene: TRBD1; CDR3aa: CASSGDSRHTIYF; CDR3nt: TGTGCCAGCAGCGGGGACAGCCGGCACACCATATATTTT
j_gene: TRBJ1-4; v_gene: TRBV5-4; len: 15; abundance: NA; d_gene: NA; CDR3aa: CASSLVGGRGEKLFF; CDR3nt: TGTGCCAGCAGTCTGGTTGGGGGGCGGGGTGAAAAACTGTTTTTT
j_gene: TRBJ2-3; v_gene: TRBV7-9; len: 15; abundance: NA; d_gene: TRBD2; CDR3aa: CASSLLAGDTDTQYF; CDR3nt: TGTGCCAGCAGCCTTCTAGCGGGAGACACAGATACGCAGTATTTT
j_gene: TRBJ2-3; v_gene: TRBV18; len: 13; abundance: NA; d_gene: NA; CDR3aa: CASSPPSTDTQYF; CDR3nt: TGTGCCAGCTCACCACCCAGCACAGATACGCAGTATTTT
j_gene: TRBJ1-3; v_gene: TRBV6-6; len: 11; abundance: NA; d_gene: NA; CDR3aa: CASSYGNTIYF; CDR3nt: TGTGCCAGCAGTTACGGAAACACCATATATTTT
j_gene: TRBJ2-7; v_gene: TRBV6-5; len: 14; abundance: once; d_gene: NA; CDR3aa: CASSYAGTSYEQYF; CDR3nt: TGTGCCAGCAGTTACGCAGGAACCTCCTACGAGCAGTACTTC